This T cell receptor (beta chain) was retrieved from a study of Ad26.COV2.S vaccination and SARS-CoV-2 variants. General study findings and limits: It is possible that the TCR breadth and depth analyses underestimated the total T cell responses. With respect to non-spike TCR breadth, vaccine and placebo recipients were similar.

Germline V gene data show CDR1 as SGHDT and CDR2 as YYEEEE. CDR3 length: 14 amino acids. V lost 0 bases and J lost 6, with 12 bases in between. The treatment: about 20 received Ad26.COV2.S at low or high dose, single or two shots; about 5 received placebo; per-sample allocation not given. Sampling was done on day 63 after the first vaccine or placebo injection. Some clones are missing from TCRdb's copy, which holds only in-frame ones; the method was immunoSEQ multiplex PCR. The sample comprises about 330,000 clones, almost 90% of which are singletons, and 5% to 6.5% rests with the top ten. This clone has more than one count but fewer than ten. Its antigen is unknown.

This TCR was sampled from a person aged 18-60 years who received the Ad26.COV2.S COVID-19 vaccine or a placebo. J is TRBJ1-2 and V is TRBV5-6; D ambiguous. The sequencing here drew on peripheral blood, taken in a trial of Ad26.COV2.S vaccine versus placebo. The CDR3 protein is CASSLVSGVDGYTF. CDR3 nucleotides: TGTGCCAGCAGCTTGGTCAGCGGGGTAGATGGCTACACCTTC.